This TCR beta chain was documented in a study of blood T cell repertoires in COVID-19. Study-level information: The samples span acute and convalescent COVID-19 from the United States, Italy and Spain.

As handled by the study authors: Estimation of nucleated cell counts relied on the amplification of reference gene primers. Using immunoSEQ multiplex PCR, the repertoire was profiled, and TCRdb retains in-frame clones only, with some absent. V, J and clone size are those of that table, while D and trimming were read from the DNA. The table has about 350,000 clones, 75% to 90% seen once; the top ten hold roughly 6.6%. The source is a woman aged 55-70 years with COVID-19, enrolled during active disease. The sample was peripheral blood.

The CDR3 reads CATHGGATDTQYF. The CDR3, as DNA: TGTGCCACGCACGGGGGGGCCACAGATACGCAGTATTTT. The V gene is TRBV7-8, the J gene TRBJ2-3; 8 nucleotides match TRBD2. The CDR3 runs to 13 residues. Germline lookup yields CDR1 SGHVS and CDR2 FQNEAQ. The junction had 5 bases not matched to a gene; V was cut back by 10 bases and J by 2 bases.